This T cell receptor beta chain was found in a study of blood T cell repertoires in COVID-19. Turning to the study itself: From the United States, Italy and Spain came samples of acute and convalescent COVID-19. From T cells, B-cell-depleted T cells, or PBMCs came the material, which was cDNA or gDNA.

Germline V gene data show CDR1 as MNHNY and CDR2 as SVGAGI (reference sequence). The CDR3 is 16 residues long. J lost 7 bases, V lost 6 bases, and 12 bases had no gene match. This clone appeared a few times. Per the authors' pipeline: How many nucleated cells were present was estimated from reference gene primer amplification. The assay was immunoSEQ multiplex PCR, and TCRdb's table has in-frame clones only and misses some. V, J and clone size were drawn from that table, and D and trimming were deduced from the DNA. The table shows tens of thousands of clones, with approximately 87% occurring only once.

The sequence came from a human donor in a cohort sampled during active COVID-19. The chain joins TRBV6-6 to TRBJ1-6, with 7 bases matching TRBD1. Specimen: peripheral blood. The CDR3 is CASSFAPGQRNSPLHF. In DNA, the CDR3 is TGTGCCAGCAGCTTCGCTCCGGGACAGAGGAATTCACCCCTCCACTTT.